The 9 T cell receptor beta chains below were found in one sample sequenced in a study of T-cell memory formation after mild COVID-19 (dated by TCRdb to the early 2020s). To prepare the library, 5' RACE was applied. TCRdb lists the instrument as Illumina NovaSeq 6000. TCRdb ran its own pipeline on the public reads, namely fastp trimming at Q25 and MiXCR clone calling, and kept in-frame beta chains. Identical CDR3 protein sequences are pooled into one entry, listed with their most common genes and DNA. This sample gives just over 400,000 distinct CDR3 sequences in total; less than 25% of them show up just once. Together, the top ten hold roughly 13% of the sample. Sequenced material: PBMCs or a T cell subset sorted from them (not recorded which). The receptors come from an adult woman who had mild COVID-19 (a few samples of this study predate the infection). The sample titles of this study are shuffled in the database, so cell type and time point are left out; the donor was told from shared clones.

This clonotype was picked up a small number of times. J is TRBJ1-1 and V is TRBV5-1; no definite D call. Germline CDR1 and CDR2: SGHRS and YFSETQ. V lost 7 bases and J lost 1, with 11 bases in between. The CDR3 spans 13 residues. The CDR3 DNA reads TGCGCCAGCGGGCTCGGAAAGAACACTGAAGCTTTCTTT. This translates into CASGLGKNTEAFF. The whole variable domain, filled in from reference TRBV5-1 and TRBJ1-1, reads KAGVTQTPRYLIKTRGQQVTLSCSPISGHRSVSWYQQTPGQGLQFLFEYFSETQRNKGNFPGRFSGRQFSNSRSEMNVSTLELGDSALYLCASGLGKNTEAFFGQGTRLTVV.

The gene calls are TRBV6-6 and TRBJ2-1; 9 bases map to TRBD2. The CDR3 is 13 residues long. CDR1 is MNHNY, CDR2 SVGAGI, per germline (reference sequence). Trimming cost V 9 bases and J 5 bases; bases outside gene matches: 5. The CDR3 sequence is CASSGLANNEQFF. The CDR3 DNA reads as TGTGCCAGTTCGGGACTAGCTAACAATGAGCAGTTCTTC.

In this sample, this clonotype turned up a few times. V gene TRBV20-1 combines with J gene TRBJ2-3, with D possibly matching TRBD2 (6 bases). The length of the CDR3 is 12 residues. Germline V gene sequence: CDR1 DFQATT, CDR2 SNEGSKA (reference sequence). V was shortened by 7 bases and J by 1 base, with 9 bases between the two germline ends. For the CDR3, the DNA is TGCAGTGGGGGGGAGGGCACAGATACGCAGTATTTT. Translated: CSGGEGTDTQYF.

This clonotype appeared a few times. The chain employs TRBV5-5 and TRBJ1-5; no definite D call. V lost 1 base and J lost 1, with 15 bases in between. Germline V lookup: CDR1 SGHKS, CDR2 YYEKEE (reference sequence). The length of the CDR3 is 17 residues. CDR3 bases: TGTGCCAGCAGCTTGAGTGGGGTTGAGGGAAGCAATCAGCCCCAGCATTTT. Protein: CASSLSGVEGSNQPQHF.

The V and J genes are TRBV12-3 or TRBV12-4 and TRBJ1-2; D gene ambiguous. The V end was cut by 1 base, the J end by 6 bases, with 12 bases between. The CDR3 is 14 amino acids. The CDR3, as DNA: TGTGCCAGCAGTTTAGTGGCGCGGATCCATGGCTACACCTTC. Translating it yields CASSLVARIHGYTF.

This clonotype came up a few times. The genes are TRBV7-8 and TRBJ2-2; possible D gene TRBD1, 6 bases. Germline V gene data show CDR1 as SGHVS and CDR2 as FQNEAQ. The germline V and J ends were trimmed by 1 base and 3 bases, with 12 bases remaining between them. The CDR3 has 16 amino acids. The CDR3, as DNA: TGTGCCAGCAGCTTAGAAACAGGGCTCTACACCGGGGAGCTGTTTTTT. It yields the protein CASSLETGLYTGELFF.

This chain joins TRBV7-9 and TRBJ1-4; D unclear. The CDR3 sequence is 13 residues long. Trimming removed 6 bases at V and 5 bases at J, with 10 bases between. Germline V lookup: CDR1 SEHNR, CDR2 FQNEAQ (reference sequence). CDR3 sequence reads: CASSRIANEKLFF. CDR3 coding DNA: TGTGCCAGCAGTCGGATCGCCAATGAAAAACTGTTTTTT.

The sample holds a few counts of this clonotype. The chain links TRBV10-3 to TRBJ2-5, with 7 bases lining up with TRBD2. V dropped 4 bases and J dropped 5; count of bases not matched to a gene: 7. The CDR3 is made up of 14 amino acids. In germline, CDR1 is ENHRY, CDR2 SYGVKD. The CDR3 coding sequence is TGTGCCATCAGTGGTCGGACTAGTGGGGAGACCCAGTACTTC. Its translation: CAISGRTSGETQYF.

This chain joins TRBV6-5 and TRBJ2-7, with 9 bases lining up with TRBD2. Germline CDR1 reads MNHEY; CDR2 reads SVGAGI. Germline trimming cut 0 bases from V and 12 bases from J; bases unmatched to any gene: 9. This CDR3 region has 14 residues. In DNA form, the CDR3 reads TGTGCCAGCAGTTACTCGCGGTTAGCGGGAGATCTGTACTTC. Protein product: CASSYSRLAGDLYF.